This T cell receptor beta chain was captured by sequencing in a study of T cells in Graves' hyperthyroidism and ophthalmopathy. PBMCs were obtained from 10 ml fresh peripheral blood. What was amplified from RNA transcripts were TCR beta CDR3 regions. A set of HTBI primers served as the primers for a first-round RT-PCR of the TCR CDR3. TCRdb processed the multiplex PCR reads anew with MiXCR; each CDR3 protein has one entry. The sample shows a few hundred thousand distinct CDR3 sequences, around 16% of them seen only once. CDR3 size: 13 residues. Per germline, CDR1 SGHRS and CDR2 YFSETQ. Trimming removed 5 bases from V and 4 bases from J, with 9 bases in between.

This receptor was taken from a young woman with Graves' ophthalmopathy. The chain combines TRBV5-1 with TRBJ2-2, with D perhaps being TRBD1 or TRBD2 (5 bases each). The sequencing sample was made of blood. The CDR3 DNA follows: TGCGCCAGCAGGGCAGGGACCACCGGGGAGCTGTTTTTT. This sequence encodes CASRAGTTGELFF.